This TCR beta chain was sequenced for a study of OX40 agonist ivuxolimab in advanced cancers. Study-level points and caveats: Among the least clonally expanded were partial responders at 0.1-3.0 mg/kg.

CDR1 and CDR2 from the germline V gene are SGHTA and FQGNSA. CDR3 length equals 16 residues. V lost 5 bases and J lost 0, with 16 bases in between. Clones were sequenced by immunoSEQ multiplex PCR, and TCRdb holds only the in-frame ones, with some missing. The sample carries about 90,000 clones, roughly 88% recorded once. As for this clone: Its target is not known.

The TCR originated in an adult with an advanced solid tumor such as melanoma, head and neck, liver or kidney cancer. This chain joins TRBV7-2 and TRBJ1-2; D gene uncertain. The sequenced sample was CD4+ or CD8+ T cells sorted from blood, obtained in a trial of the OX40 agonist ivuxolimab. CDR3 amino acids: CASSPPSLGTNYGYTF. In DNA form, the CDR3 reads TGTGCCAGCAGCCCTCCGTCCTTGGGAACTAACTATGGCTACACCTTC.